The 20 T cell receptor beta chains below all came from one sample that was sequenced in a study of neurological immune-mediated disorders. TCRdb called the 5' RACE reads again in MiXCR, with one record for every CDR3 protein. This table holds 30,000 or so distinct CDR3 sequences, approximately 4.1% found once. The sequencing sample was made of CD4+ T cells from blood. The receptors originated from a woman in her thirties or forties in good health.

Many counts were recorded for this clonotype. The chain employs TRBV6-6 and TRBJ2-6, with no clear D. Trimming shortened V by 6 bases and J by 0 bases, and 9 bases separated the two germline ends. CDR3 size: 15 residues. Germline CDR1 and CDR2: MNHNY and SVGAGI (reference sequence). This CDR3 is CASRQPTSGANVLTF. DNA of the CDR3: TGTGCCAGCAGACAACCTACCTCTGGGGCCAACGTCCTGACTTTC.

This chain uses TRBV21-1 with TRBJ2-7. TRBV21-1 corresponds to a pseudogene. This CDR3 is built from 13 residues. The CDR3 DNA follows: TGTGCCAGCAGCAAAATCGGAACGAGAGAGCAGTACTTC. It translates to CASSKIGTREQYF.

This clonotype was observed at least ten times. The CDR3 sequence is CASSLGGGTVYEQYF. The CDR3 nucleotides are TGCGCCAGCAGCTTGGGGGGGGGGACGGTCTACGAGCAGTACTTC. The chain is built from TRBV5-1 and TRBJ2-7; 7 bases map to TRBD2. Germline V lookup: CDR1 SGHRS, CDR2 YFSETQ. The V and J ends lost 0 bases and 3 bases, in that order; junction bases with no gene match: 6. The CDR3 sequence is 15 residues long.

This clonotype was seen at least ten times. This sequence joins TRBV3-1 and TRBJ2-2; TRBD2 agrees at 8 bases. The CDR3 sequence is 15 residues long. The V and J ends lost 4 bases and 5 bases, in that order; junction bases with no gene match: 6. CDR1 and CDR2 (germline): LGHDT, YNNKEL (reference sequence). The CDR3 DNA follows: TGTGCCAGCAGCCTCCGGGGGGGCGCAACCGGGGAGCTGTTTTTT. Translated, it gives CASSLRGGATGELFF.

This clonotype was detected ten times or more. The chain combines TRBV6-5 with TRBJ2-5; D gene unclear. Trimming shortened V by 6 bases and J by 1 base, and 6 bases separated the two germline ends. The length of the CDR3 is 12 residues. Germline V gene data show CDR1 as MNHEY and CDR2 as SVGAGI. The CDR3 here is CASSRSQETQYF. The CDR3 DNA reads TGTGCCAGCAGCCGGTCCCAAGAGACCCAGTACTTC.

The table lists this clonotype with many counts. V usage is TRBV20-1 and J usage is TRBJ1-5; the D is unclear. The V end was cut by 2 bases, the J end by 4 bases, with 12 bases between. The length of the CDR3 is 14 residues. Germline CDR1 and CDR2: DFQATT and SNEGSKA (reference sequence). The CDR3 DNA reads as TGCAGTGCTAGAATGGGTGTCAATAATCAGCCCCAGCATTTT. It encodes CSARMGVNNQPQHF.

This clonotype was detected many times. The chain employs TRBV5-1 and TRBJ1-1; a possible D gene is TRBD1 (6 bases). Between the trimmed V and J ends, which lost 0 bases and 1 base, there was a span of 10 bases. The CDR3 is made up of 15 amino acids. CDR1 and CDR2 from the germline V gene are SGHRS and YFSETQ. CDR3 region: CASSLAEGGNTEAFF. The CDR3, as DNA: TGCGCCAGCAGCTTGGCCGAGGGGGGGAACACTGAAGCTTTCTTT.

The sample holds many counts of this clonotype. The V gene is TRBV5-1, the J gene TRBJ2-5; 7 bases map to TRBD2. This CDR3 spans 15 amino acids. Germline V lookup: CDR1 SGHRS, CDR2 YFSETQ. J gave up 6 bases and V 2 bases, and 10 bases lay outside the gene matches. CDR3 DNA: TGCGCCAGCAGCTTTGGGCCTAGCGGACTGCAGACCCAGTACTTC. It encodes CASSFGPSGLQTQYF.

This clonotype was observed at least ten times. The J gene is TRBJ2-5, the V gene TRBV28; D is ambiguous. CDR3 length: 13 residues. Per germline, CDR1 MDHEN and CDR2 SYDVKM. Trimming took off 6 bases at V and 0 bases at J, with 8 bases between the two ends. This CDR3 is CASSFMYQETQYF. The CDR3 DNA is TGTGCCAGCAGCTTCATGTACCAAGAGACCCAGTACTTC.

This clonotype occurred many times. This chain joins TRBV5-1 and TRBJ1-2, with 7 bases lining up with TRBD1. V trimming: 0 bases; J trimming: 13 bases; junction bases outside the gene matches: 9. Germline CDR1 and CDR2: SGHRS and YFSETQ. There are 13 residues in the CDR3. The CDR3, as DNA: TGCGCCAGCAGCTTGGAAGCCCACGACAGGGTCACCTTC. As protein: CASSLEAHDRVTF.

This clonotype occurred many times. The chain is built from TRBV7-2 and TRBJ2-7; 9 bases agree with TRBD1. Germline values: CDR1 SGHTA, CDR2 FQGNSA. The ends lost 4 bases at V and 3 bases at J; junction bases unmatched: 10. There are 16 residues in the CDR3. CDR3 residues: CASSSGWGTGNYEQYF. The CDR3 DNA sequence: TGTGCCAGCAGCTCCGGCTGGGGGACAGGGAACTACGAGCAGTACTTC.

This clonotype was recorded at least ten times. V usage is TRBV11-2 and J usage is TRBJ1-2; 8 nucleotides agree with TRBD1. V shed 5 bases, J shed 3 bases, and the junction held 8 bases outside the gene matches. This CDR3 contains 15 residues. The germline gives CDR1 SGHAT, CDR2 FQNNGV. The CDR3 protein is CASSITDRGDYGYTF. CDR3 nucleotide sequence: TGTGCCAGCAGCATAACCGACAGGGGTGACTATGGCTACACCTTC.

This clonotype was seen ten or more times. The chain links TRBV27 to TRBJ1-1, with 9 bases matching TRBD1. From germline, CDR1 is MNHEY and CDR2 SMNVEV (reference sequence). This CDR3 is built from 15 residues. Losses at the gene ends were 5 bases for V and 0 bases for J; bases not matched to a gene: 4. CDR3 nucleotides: TGTGCCAGCAGTGATCGGACAGGGGTGAACACTGAAGCTTTCTTT. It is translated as CASSDRTGVNTEAFF.

The DNA of the CDR3 is TGTGCCAGCAGGATCGGCGGGGGCTCCTACAATGAGCAGTTCTTC. This encodes CASRIGGGSYNEQFF. The chain employs TRBV28 and TRBJ2-1; TRBD2 aligns across 7 bases. The germline CDR1 and CDR2 sequences are MDHEN and SYDVKM. V shed 6 bases and J 0 bases; nucleotides not matched to a gene: 5. The CDR3 extends over 15 amino acids.

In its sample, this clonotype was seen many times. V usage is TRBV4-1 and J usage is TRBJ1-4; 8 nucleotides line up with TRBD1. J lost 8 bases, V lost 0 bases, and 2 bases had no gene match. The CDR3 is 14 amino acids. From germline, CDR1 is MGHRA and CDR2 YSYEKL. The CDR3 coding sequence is TGCGCCAGCAGCCAAGACAGGGGGCAGGAAAAACTGTTTTTT. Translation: CASSQDRGQEKLFF.

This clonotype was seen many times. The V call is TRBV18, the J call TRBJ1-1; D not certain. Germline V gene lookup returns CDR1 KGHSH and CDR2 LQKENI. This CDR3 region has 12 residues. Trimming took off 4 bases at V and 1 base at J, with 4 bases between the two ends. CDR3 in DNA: TGTGCCAGCTCACAAACGAACACTGAAGCTTTCTTT. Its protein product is CASSQTNTEAFF.

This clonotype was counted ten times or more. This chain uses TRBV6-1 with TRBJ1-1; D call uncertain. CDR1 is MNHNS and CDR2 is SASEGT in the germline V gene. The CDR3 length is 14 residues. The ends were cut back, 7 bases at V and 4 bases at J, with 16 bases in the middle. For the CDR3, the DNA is TGTGCCAGCATGTGGAGGGATTCAGCCACTGAAGCTTTCTTT. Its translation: CASMWRDSATEAFF.

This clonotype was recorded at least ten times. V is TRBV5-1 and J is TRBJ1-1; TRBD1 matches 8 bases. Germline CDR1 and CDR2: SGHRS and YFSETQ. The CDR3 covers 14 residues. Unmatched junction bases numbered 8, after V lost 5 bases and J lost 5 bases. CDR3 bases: TGCGCCAGCAGTCCGGACAGGGAGAGAACTGAAGCTTTCTTT. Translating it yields CASSPDRERTEAFF.

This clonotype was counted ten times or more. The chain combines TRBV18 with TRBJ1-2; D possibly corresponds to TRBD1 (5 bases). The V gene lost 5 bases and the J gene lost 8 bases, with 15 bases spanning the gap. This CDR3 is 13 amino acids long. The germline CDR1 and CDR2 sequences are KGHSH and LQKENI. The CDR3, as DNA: TGTGCCAGCTCAGAGACGGGGGAAGGCGGCTACACCTTC. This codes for CASSETGEGGYTF.

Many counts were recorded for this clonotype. The CDR3 here is CASSHPLGGGGLDTQYF. Here the CDR3 DNA reads TGTGCCAGCAGCCATCCTCTGGGCGGCGGGGGGCTGGATACGCAGTATTTT. V gene TRBV11-3 combines with J gene TRBJ2-3; 8 nucleotides agree with TRBD2. The CDR3 sequence is 17 residues long. V shed 5 bases, J shed 6 bases, and the junction held 16 bases outside the gene matches. Germline values: CDR1 SGHNT, CDR2 YENEEA. Full variable domain (remainder filled in from reference TRBV11-3 and TRBJ2-3): EAGVVQSPRYKIIEKKQPVAFWCNPISGHNTLYWYLQNLGQGPELLIRYENEEAVDDSQLPKDRFSAERLKGVDSTLKIQPAELGDSAVYLCASSHPLGGGGLDTQYFGPGTRLTVL.